The clone carrying this T cell receptor (beta chain) was counted at least ten times. No antigen is known for it. Germline CDR1 and CDR2: SGHVS and FQNEAQ. The CDR3 runs 14 residues. V was shortened by 3 bases and J by 5 bases, with 14 bases between the two germline ends. TCRdb independently ran MiXCR on the reads; one entry per CDR3 protein. The repertoire has 290,000 or so distinct CDR3 sequences, roughly 24% of them found once; the top ten carry approximately 15%. The data were obtained in a study of T cell repertoires in cytomegalovirus infection. Across the whole study: The public TCR beta signatures pointed to both CMV infection and matching HLA type.

Whole-study results and caveats: Ex vivo responses were dominated by HLA-C-restricted CMV-specific TCR beta clonotypes.

The source is a human donor in good health (CMV status not recorded). Some clones in this sample may be carry-over from other donors' samples. Sequences were obtained from PBMCs. This chain uses TRBV7-8 with TRBJ2-7; D perhaps matches TRBD1 (6 bases). The CDR3 region is CASSFGGDKDEQYF. The CDR3 nucleotides are TGTGCCAGCAGCTTTGGTGGGGACAAAGACGAGCAGTACTTC. Complete variable domain (other parts from reference TRBV7-8 and TRBJ2-7): GAGVSQSPRYKVAKRGQDVALRCDPISGHVSLFWYQQALGQGPEFLTYFQNEAQLDKSGLPSDRFFAERPEGSVSTLKIQRTQQEDSAVYLCASSFGGDKDEQYFGPGTRLTVT.